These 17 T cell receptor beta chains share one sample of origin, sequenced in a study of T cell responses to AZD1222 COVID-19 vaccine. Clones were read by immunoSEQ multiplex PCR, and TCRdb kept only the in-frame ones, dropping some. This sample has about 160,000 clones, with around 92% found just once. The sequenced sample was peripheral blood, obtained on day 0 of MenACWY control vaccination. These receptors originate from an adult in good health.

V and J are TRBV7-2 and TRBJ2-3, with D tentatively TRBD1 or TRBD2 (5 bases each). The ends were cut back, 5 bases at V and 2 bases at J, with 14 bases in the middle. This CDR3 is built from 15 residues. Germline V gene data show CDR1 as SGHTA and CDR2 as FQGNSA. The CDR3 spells CASSRGPIPTDTQYF. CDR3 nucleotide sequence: TGTGCCAGCAGCCGGGGACCTATCCCCACAGATACGCAGTATTTT.

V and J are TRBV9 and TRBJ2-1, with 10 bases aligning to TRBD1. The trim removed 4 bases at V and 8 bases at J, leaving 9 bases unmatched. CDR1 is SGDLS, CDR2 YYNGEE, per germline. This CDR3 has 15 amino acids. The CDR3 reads CASSPRTGGPDEQFF. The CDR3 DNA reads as TGTGCCAGCAGCCCCAGGACAGGGGGACCGGATGAGCAGTTCTTC.

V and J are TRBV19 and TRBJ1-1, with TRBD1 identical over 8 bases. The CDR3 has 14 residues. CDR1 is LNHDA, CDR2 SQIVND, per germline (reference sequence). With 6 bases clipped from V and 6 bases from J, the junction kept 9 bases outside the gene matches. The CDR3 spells CASSEWTGIAEAFF. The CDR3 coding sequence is TGTGCCAGTAGCGAATGGACAGGGATCGCTGAAGCTTTCTTT.

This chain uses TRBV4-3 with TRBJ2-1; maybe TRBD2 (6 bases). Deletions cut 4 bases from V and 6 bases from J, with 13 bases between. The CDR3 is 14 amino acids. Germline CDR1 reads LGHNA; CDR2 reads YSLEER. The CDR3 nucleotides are TGCGCCAGCAGCCTGGGACTCGCTCGCAATGAGCAGTTCTTC. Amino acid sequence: CASSLGLARNEQFF.

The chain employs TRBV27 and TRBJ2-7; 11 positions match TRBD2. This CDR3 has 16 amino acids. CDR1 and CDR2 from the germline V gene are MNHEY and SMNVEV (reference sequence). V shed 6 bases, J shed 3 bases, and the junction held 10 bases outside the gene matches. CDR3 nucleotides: TGTGCCAGCAGCGCCACCCTAGCGGGAGGCCTCTACGAGCAGTACTTC. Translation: CASSATLAGGLYEQYF.

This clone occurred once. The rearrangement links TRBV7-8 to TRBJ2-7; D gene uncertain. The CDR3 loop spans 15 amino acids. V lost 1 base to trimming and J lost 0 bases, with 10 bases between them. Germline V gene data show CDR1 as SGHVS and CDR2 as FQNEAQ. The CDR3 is CASSLEGSSSYEQYF. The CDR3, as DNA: TGTGCCAGCAGCTTAGAGGGCAGTAGCTCCTACGAGCAGTACTTC. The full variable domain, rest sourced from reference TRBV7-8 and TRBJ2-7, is GAGVSQSPRYKVAKRGQDVALRCDPISGHVSLFWYQQALGQGPEFLTYFQNEAQLDKSGLPSDRFFAERPEGSVSTLKIQRTQQEDSAVYLCASSLEGSSSYEQYFGPGTRLTVT.

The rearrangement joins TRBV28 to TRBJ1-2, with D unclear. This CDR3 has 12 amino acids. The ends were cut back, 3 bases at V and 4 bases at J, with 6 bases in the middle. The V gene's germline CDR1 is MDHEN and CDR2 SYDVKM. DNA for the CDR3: TGTGCCAGCAGTTTCTCACCCTATGGCTACACCTTC. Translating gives CASSFSPYGYTF.

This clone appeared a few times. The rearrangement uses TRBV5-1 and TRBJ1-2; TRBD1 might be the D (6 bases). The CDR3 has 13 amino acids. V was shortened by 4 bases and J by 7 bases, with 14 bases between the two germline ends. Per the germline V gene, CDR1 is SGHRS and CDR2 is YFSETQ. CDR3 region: CASSQNRVSGYTF. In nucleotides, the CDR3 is TGCGCCAGCAGCCAAAACAGGGTTTCTGGCTACACCTTC.

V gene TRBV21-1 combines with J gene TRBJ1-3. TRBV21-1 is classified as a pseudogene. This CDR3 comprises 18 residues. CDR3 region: CASSKPTTRPSRGNTIYF. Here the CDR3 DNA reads TGTGCCAGCAGCAAACCTACCACGAGGCCTAGTCGTGGAAACACCATATATTTT.

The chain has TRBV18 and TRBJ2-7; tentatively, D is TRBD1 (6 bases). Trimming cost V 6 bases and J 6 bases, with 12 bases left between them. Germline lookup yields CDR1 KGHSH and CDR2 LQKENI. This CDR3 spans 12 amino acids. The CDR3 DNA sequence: TGTGCCAGCTCCGGGACAACCCTCGAGCAGTACTTC. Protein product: CASSGTTLEQYF.

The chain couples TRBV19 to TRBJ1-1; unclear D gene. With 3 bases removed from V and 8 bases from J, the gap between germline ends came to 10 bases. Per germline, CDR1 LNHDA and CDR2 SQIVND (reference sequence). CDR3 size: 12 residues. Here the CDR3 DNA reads TGTGCCAGTAGTATGAGCCGTACCGAAGCTTTCTTT. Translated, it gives CASSMSRTEAFF.

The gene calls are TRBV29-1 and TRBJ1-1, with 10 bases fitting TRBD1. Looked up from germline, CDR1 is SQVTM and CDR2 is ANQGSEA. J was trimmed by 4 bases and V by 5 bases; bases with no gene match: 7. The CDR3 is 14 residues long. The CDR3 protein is CSVKTGGISTEAFF. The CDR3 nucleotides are TGCAGCGTTAAGACAGGGGGCATTAGCACTGAAGCTTTCTTT.

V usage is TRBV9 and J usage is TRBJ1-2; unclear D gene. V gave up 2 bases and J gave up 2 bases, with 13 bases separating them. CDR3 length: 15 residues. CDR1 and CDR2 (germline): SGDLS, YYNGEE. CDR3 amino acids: CASSVNLGTNYGYTF. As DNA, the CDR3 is TGTGCCAGCAGCGTCAATCTGGGAACCAACTATGGCTACACCTTC.

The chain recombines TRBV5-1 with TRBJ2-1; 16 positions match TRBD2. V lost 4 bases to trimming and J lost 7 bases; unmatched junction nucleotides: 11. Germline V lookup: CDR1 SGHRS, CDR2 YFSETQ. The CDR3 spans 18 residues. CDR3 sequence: CASSAYIGTSGRGNEQFF. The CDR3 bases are TGCGCCAGCAGCGCCTACATAGGGACTAGCGGGAGGGGGAATGAGCAGTTCTTC.

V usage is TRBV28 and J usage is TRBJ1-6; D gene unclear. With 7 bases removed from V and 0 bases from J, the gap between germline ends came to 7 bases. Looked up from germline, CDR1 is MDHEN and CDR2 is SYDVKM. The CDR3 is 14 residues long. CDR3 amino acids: CASIVNSYNSPLHF. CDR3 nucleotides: TGTGCCAGCATCGTAAACTCCTATAATTCACCCCTCCACTTT.

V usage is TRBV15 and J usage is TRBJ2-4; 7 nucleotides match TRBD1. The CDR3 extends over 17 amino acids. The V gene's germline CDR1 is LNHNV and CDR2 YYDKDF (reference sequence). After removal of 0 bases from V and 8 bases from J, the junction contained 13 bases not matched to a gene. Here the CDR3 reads CATSRDPSPGGIYIQYF. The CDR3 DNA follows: TGTGCCACCAGCAGAGACCCCTCTCCAGGGGGAATTTACATTCAGTACTTC.

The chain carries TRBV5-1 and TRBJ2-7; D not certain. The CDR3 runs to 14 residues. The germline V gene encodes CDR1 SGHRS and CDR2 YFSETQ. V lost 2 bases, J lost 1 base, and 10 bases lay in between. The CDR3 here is CASSLLGWSYEQYF. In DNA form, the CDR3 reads TGCGCCAGCAGCTTATTAGGGTGGTCCTACGAGCAGTACTTC.